This T cell receptor beta chain was obtained from a study of T cell changes during pregnancy in multiple sclerosis. Profiling relied on immunoSEQ multiplex PCR, and the TCRdb table lists in-frame clones only, not all of them. The repertoire holds 50,000 to 65,000 clones, with 80% to 95% as singletons. V dropped 0 bases and J dropped 3 bases, with 16 bases sitting between them. This CDR3 comprises 17 residues. Germline V gene lookup returns CDR1 PRHDT and CDR2 FYEKMQ (reference sequence). The clonotype was recovered from a female donor with multiple sclerosis, enrolled in a pregnancy study. The chain employs TRBV13 and TRBJ2-3, with D perhaps TRBD2 (6 bases). The starting material was peripheral blood, obtained in the first trimester of pregnancy. CDR3 loop: CASSLGLEGPATDTQYF. As DNA, the CDR3 is TGTGCCAGCAGCTTAGGCCTGGAGGGTCCCGCGACAGATACGCAGTATTTT.